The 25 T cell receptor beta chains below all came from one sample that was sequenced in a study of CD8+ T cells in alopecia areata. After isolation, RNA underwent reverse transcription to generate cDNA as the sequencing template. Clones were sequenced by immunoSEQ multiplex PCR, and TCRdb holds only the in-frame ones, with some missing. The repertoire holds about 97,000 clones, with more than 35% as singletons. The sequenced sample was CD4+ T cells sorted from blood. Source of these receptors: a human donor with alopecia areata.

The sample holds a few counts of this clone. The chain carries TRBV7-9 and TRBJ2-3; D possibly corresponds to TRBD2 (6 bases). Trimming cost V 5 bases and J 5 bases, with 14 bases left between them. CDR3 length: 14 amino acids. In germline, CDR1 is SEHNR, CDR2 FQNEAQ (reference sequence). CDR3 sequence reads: CASSLDAGKDTQYF. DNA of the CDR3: TGTGCCAGCAGCCTAGACGCGGGGAAAGATACGCAGTATTTT. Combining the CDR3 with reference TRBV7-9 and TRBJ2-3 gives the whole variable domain DTGVSQNPRHKITKRGQNVTFRCDPISEHNRLYWYRQTLGQGPEFLTYFQNEAQLEKSRLLSDRFSAERPKGSFSTLEIQRTEQGDSAMYLCASSLDAGKDTQYFGPGTRLTVL.

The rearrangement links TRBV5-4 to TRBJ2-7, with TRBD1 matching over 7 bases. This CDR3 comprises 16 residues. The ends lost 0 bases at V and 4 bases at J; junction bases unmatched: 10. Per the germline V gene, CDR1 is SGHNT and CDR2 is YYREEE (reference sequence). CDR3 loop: CASSLGGGVTEYEQYF. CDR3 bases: TGTGCCAGCAGCTTGGGAGGGGGCGTAACGGAATACGAGCAGTACTTC. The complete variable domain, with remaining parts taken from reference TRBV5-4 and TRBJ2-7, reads ETGVTQSPTHLIKTRGQQVTLRCSSQSGHNTVSWYQQALGQGPQFIFQYYREEENGRGNFPPRFSGLQFPNYSSELNVNALELDDSALYLCASSLGGGVTEYEQYFGPGTRLTVT.

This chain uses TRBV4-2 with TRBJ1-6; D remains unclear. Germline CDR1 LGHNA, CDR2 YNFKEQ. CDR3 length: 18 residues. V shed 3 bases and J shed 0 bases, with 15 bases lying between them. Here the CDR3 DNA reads TGTGCCAGCAGCCAGCAGTATGCGGCTAGCTCCTATAATTCACCCCTCCACTTT. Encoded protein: CASSQQYAASSYNSPLHF.

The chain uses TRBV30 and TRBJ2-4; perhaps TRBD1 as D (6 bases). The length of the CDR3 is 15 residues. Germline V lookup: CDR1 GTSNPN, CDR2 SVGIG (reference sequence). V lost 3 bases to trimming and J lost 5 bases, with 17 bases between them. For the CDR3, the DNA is TGTGCCTGGAGCGCTCTTACAGGGAGCCAAAACATTCAGTACTTC. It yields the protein CAWSALTGSQNIQYF.

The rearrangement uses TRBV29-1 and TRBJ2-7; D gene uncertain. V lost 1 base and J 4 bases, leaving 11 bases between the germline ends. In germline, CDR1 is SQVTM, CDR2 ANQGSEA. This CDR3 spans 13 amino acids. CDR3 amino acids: CSVEVEPRYEQYF. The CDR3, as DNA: TGCAGCGTTGAAGTGGAGCCGCGGTACGAGCAGTACTTC.

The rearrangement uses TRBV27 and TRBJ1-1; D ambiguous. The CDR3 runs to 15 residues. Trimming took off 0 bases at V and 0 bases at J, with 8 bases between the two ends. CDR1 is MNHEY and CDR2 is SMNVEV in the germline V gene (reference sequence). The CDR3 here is CASSLSQRMNTEAFF. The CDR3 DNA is TGTGCCAGCAGTTTATCGCAAAGGATGAACACTGAAGCTTTCTTT.

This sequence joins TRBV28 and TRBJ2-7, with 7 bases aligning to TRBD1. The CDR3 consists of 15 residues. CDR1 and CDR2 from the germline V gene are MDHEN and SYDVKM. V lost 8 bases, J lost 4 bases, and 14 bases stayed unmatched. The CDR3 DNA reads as TGTGCCAGCCTAGGATACGGGACAGAAACTTACGAGCAGTACTTC. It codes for CASLGYGTETYEQYF.

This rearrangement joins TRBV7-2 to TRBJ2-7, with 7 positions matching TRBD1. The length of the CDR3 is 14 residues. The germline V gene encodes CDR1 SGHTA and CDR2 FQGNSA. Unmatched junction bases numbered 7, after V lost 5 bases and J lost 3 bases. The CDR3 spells CASSARQGYYEQYF. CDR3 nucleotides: TGTGCCAGCAGCGCAAGACAGGGATACTACGAGCAGTACTTC.

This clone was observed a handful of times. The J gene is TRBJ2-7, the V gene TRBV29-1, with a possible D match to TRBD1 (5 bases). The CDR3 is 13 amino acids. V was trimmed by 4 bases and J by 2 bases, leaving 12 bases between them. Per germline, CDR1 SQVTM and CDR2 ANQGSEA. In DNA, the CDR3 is TGCAGCGTTGGGCAGGGAACCCCCTACGAGCAGTACTTC. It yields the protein CSVGQGTPYEQYF.

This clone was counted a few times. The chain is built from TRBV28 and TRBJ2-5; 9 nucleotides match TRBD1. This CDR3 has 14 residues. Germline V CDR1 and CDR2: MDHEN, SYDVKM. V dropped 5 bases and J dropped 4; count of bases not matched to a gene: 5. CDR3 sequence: CASSPDRGRETQYF. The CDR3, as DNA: TGTGCCAGCAGTCCGGACAGGGGCAGAGAGACCCAGTACTTC.

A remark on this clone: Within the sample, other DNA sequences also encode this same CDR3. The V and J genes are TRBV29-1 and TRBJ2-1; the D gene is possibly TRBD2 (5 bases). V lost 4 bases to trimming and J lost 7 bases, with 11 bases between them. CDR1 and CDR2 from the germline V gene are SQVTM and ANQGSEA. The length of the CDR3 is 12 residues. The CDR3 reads CSVGRIGNEQFF. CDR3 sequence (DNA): TGCAGCGTTGGGAGGATTGGGAATGAGCAGTTCTTC.

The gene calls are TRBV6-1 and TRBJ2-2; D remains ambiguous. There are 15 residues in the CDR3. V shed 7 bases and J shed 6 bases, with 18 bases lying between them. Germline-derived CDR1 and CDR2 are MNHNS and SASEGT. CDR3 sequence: CASTPIDTTPGELFF. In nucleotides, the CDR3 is TGTGCCAGCACCCCCATCGACACTACCCCCGGGGAGCTGTTTTTT.

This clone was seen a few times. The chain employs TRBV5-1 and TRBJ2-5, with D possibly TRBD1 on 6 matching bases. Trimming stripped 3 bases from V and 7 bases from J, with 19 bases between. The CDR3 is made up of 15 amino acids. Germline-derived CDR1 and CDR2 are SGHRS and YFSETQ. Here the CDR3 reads CASSYETAGAATQYF. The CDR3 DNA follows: TGCGCCAGCAGCTACGAAACCGCAGGGGCGGCGACCCAGTACTTC. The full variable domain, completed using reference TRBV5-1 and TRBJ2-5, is KAGVTQTPRYLIKTRGQQVTLSCSPISGHRSVSWYQQTPGQGLQFLFEYFSETQRNKGNFPGRFSGRQFSNSRSEMNVSTLELGDSALYLCASSYETAGAATQYFGPGTRLLVL.

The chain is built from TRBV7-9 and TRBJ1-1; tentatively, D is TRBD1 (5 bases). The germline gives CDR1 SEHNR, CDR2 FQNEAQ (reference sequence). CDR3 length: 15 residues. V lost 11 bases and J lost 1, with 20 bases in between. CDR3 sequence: CARERLGQANTEAFF. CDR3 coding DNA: TGTGCCCGAGAGAGGTTGGGGCAGGCGAACACTGAAGCTTTCTTT. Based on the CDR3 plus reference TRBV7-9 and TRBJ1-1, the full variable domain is DTGVSQNPRHKITKRGQNVTFRCDPISEHNRLYWYRQTLGQGPEFLTYFQNEAQLEKSRLLSDRFSAERPKGSFSTLEIQRTEQGDSAMYLCARERLGQANTEAFFGQGTRLTVV.

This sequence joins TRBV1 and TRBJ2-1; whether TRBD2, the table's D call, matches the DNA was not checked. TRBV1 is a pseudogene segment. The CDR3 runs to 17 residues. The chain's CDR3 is CTSSLYGEYPSYNEQFF. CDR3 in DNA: TGCACCAGCAGCCTCTACGGGGAATACCCCTCCTACAATGAGCAGTTCTTC.

CDR3 sequence: CASRASGTSGTQYF. The CDR3 coding sequence is TGTGCCAGCAGAGCGTCCGGGACTTCGGGGACCCAGTACTTC. The chain couples TRBV25-1 to TRBJ2-5; tentative D call: TRBD2 (6 bases). Germline V gene lookup returns CDR1 MGHDK and CDR2 SYGVNS. V was clipped by 6 bases and J by 7 bases, with 18 bases between them. The CDR3 is made up of 14 amino acids. Variable domain in full (rest from reference TRBV25-1 and TRBJ2-5): EADIYQTPRYLVIGTGKKITLECSQTMGHDKMYWYQQDPGMELHLIHYSYGVNSTEKGDLSSESTVSRIRTEHFPLTLESARPSHTSQYLCASRASGTSGTQYFGPGTRLLVL.

The CDR3 here is CAWSVRQKTGGADVGYEQYF. CDR3 DNA sequence: TGTGCCTGGAGTGTACGTCAAAAGACAGGGGGCGCCGATGTCGGCTACGAGCAGTACTTC. V is TRBV30 and J is TRBJ2-7, with 10 bases aligning to TRBD1. Germline V gene lookup returns CDR1 GTSNPN and CDR2 SVGIG (reference sequence). The length of the CDR3 is 20 residues. V lost 0 bases to trimming and J lost 3 bases; unmatched junction nucleotides: 20.

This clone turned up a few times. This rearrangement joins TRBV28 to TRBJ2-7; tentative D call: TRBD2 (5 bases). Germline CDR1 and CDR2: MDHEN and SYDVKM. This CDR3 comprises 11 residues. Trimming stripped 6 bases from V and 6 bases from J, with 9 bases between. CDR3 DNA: TGTGCCAGCAGCTGGACTGGCGAGCAGTACTTC. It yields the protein CASSWTGEQYF.

The CDR3 bases are TGTGCCAGCAGTGAAACAGGGTACCAAGAGACCCAGTACTTC. This gives the protein CASSETGYQETQYF. V and J are TRBV2 and TRBJ2-5; perhaps TRBD1 as D (6 bases). Germline CDR1 and CDR2: SNHLY and FYNNEI. V gave up 2 bases and J gave up 0 bases, with 7 bases separating them. The CDR3 is 14 amino acids.

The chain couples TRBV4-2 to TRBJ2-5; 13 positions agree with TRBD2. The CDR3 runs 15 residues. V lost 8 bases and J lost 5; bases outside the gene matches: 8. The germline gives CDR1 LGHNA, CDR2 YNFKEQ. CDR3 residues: CASPGLAGERETQYF. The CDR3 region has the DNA TGTGCCAGCCCAGGACTAGCGGGAGAGAGGGAGACCCAGTACTTC.

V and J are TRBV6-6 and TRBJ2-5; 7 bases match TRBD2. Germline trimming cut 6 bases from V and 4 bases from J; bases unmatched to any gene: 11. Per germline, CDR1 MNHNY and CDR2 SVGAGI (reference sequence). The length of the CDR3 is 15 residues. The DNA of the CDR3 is TGTGCCAGCAGATTACGACGGACGGGAGGAGAGACCCAGTACTTC. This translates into CASRLRRTGGETQYF.

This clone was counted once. The CDR3 nucleotides read TGTGCCAGCAGCCCAGGGGGGGGGCAGTTCTTC. Translated, it gives CASSPGGGQFF. The chain uses TRBV9 and TRBJ2-1; D is perhaps TRBD1 or TRBD2 (7 bases each). Germline CDR1 and CDR2: SGDLS and YYNGEE. This CDR3 region has 11 residues. Trimming shortened V by 4 bases and J by 12 bases, and 11 bases separated the two germline ends. The full variable domain, in which reference TRBV9 and TRBJ2-1 provide the parts outside the CDR3, is DSGVTQTPKHLITATGQRVTLRCSPRSGDLSVYWYQQSLDQGLQFLIQYYNGEERAKGNILERFSAQQFPDLHSELNLSSLELGDSALYFCASSPGGGQFFGPGTRLTVL.

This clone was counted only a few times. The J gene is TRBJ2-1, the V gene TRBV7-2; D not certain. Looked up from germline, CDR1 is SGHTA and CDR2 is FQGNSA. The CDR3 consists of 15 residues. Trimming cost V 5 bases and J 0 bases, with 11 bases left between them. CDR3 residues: CASSPMLGSYNEQFF. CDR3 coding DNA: TGTGCCAGCAGCCCCATGTTAGGCTCCTACAATGAGCAGTTCTTC.

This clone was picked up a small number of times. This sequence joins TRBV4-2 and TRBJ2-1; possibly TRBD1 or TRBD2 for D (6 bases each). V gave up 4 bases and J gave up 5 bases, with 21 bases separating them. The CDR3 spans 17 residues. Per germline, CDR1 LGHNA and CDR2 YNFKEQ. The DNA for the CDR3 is TGTGCCAGCAGCCCACAGGGAGGAGGGTATCTCCACAATGAGCAGTTCTTC. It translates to CASSPQGGGYLHNEQFF.

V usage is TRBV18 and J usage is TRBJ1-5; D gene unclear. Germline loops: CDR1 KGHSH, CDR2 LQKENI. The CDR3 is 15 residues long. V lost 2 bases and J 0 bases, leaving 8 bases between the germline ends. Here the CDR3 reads CASSPTSDSNQPQHF. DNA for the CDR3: TGTGCCAGCTCACCAACGTCGGATAGCAATCAGCCCCAGCATTTT.